This TCR beta chain was retrieved from a study of blood T cell repertoires in COVID-19. Study information: In each case, the material was cDNA or gDNA derived from T cells, B-cell-depleted T cells, or PBMCs.

Cohorts were based on clinical histories the participants reported. All recovered Cohort 3 donors got two negative PCRs, got clearance, or saw symptom resolution. Looked up from germline, CDR1 is SNHLY and CDR2 is FYNNEI. The CDR3 has 16 residues. The V and J ends lost 4 bases and 6 bases, in that order; junction bases with no gene match: 4. The assay was immunoSEQ multiplex PCR, and TCRdb's table has in-frame clones only and misses some. The sample carries some 390,000 clones, around 91% recorded once. The chain recombines TRBV2 with TRBJ2-2, with 14 bases matching TRBD2. The receptor was derived from a man under 40 who had recovered from COVID-19. Sequencing input: PBMCs or T cells enriched from blood (not recorded which). The CDR3 region has the DNA TGTGCCAGCAGTGCGCCGACTAGCGGGAGGGCCGGGGAGCTGTTTTTT. Residues: CASSAPTSGRAGELFF.